Listed below are T cell receptor beta chains from one sample, sequenced in a study of blood T cell repertoires in COVID-19. Generated by immunoSEQ multiplex PCR, the TCRdb table keeps only in-frame clones and is missing some. The data hold more than 300,000 clones, with about nine tenths observed a single time. The sequenced material came from peripheral blood. These receptors all come from a woman between 70 and 85 years old with COVID-19, enrolled during active disease. CDR3s include the opening cysteine and the closing phenylalanine or tryptophan. D genes are given only for firm matches. Size is omitted from some rows. Given values are once, few, many or a class for expanded clones.

j_gene,d_gene,v_gene,abundance,CDR3aa,CDR3nt
TRBJ2-3,NA,TRBV14,NA,CASSQDLADTQYF,TGTGCCAGCAGCCAAGATCTCGCAGATACGCAGTATTTT
TRBJ2-7,NA,TRBV30,NA,CAWSTGPYEQYF,TGTGCCTGGAGTACAGGTCCCTACGAGCAGTACTTC
TRBJ1-1,TRBD1,TRBV27,NA,CASSLTGENTEAFF,TGTGCCAGCAGTCTGACAGGGGAGAACACTGAAGCTTTCTTT
TRBJ1-5,NA,TRBV6-5,few,CASSYLQDSNQPQHF,TGTGCCAGCAGTTACCTCCAGGATAGCAATCAGCCCCAGCATTTT
TRBJ1-5,TRBD1,TRBV5-1,NA,CASSSQGAGQPQHF,TGCGCCAGCAGCTCGCAGGGGGCCGGGCAGCCCCAGCATTTT
TRBJ2-5,NA,TRBV18,NA,CASSPPTGEETQYF,TGTGCCAGCTCACCCCCGACAGGAGAAGAGACCCAGTACTTC
TRBJ2-3,TRBD2,TRBV5-8,NA,CASSTRAGGLLDTQYF,TGTGCCAGCAGCACACGGGCGGGGGGCCTGCTAGATACGCAGTATTTT
TRBJ1-6,TRBD1,TRBV27,NA,CASSFSGGESPLHF,TGTGCCAGCAGCTTCTCAGGGGGCGAATCACCCCTCCACTTT
TRBJ1-3,NA,TRBV7-8,few,CASSLASEGNTIYF,TGTGCCAGCAGCTTAGCAAGCGAGGGAAACACCATATATTTT
TRBJ2-7,TRBD1,TRBV29-1,NA,CSVGGQGTGYEQYF,TGCAGCGTTGGGGGACAGGGGACGGGATACGAGCAGTACTTC
TRBJ2-7,NA,TRBV4-1,once,CASRQSEGFSYEQYF,TGCGCCAGCAGACAAAGCGAGGGTTTCTCCTACGAGCAGTACTTC
TRBJ1-1,NA,TRBV12-3/TRBV12-4,NA,CASSNREGTEAFF,TGTGCCAGCAGTAACAGGGAGGGCACTGAAGCTTTCTTT
TRBJ1-6,TRBD1,TRBV7-8,NA,CASSPGQGLSPLHF,TGTGCCAGCAGCCCTGGACAGGGTCTATCACCCCTCCACTTT
TRBJ1-1,NA,TRBV27,NA,CASSFLTGYLRNTEAFF,TGTGCCAGCAGTTTCCTGACAGGCTACCTAAGGAACACTGAAGCTTTCTTT
TRBJ2-7,TRBD2,TRBV5-4,NA,CASSPFSGRDYEQYF,TGTGCCAGCAGCCCCTTTAGCGGGAGGGACTACGAGCAGTACTTC
TRBJ1-5,TRBD1,TRBV7-9,once,CASSSQGASNQPQHF,TGTGCCAGCAGTTCACAGGGGGCGAGCAATCAGCCCCAGCATTTT
TRBJ2-7,NA,TRBV10-1,NA,CASSETTSSDEQYF,TGCGCCAGCAGTGAGACTACTAGCTCGGACGAGCAGTACTTC
TRBJ2-7,TRBD1,TRBV13,NA,CASSLGDRGQEQYF,TGTGCCAGCAGCTTAGGGGACAGGGGGCAGGAGCAGTACTTC
TRBJ2-3,NA,TRBV4-3,NA,CASSQEGGNPPDTQYF,TGCGCCAGCAGCCAAGAGGGGGGTAACCCCCCGGATACGCAGTATTTT
TRBJ1-5,TRBD1,TRBV18,few,CASSPDRVDSNQPQHF,TGTGCCAGCTCACCGGACAGGGTTGACAGCAATCAGCCCCAGCATTTT